These 22 T cell receptor beta chains were all obtained from the same sample, sequenced in a study of sequential checkpoint blockade in melanoma. The treatment is: randomized to nivolumab then ipilimumab (arm A) or the reverse (arm B). Here immunoSEQ multiplex PCR was the method, and the copy in TCRdb shows in-frame clones only, minus some. The sample lists fewer than 35,000 clones, roughly 80% occurring once. The material sequenced was CD8+ T cells sorted from blood (inferred from file names), taken from a patient given nivolumab and ipilimumab in sequence. Every receptor here comes from a human donor with melanoma.

The J gene is TRBJ2-7, the V gene TRBV7-2; 9 bases align to TRBD1. Germline-derived CDR1 and CDR2 are SGHTA and FQGNSA. V dropped 4 bases and J dropped 1; count of bases not matched to a gene: 2. This CDR3 spans 14 amino acids. Written as DNA, the CDR3 is TGTGCCAGCAGCTCCGGGACAGGGTCCTACGAGCAGTACTTC. This encodes CASSSGTGSYEQYF.

The rearrangement joins TRBV7-2 to TRBJ1-2; 10 bases line up with TRBD1. This CDR3 contains 16 residues. V trimming: 5 bases; J trimming: 4 bases; junction bases outside the gene matches: 10. Germline CDR1 SGHTA, CDR2 FQGNSA. CDR3 DNA sequence: TGTGCCAGCAGCCAAGATCCGGGACAGGGGATCTATGGCTACACCTTC. This gives the protein CASSQDPGQGIYGYTF. Combining the CDR3 with reference TRBV7-2 and TRBJ1-2 gives the whole variable domain GAGVSQSPSNKVTEKGKDVELRCDPISGHTALYWYRQSLGQGLEFLIYFQGNSAPDKSGLPSDRFSAERTGGSVSTLTIQRTQQEDSAVYLCASSQDPGQGIYGYTFGSGTRLTVV.

The chain links TRBV13 to TRBJ2-7; 10 bases are shared with TRBD1. CDR1 is PRHDT, CDR2 FYEKMQ, per germline (reference sequence). This CDR3 is built from 15 residues. V lost 1 base to trimming and J lost 5 bases; unmatched junction nucleotides: 5. CDR3 sequence (DNA): TGTGCCAGCAGCTTAGAGGGACAGGGGTTTGACGAGCAGTACTTC. Residues: CASSLEGQGFDEQYF.

There are a few counts of this clone. Other DNA variants within this sample encode the same CDR3. V usage is TRBV9 and J usage is TRBJ2-2, with D tentatively TRBD1 (5 bases). Germline V CDR1 and CDR2: SGDLS, YYNGEE. The CDR3 spans 14 residues. Trimming removed 4 bases at V and 2 bases at J, with 9 bases between. The CDR3 DNA follows: TGTGCCAGCAGCCCCGACAGAAACACCGGGGAGCTGTTTTTT. This codes for CASSPDRNTGELFF.

Here the CDR3 reads CASSYSGRAYEQYF. In nucleotides, the CDR3 is TGTGCCAGCAGTTACAGCGGGAGGGCCTACGAGCAGTACTTC. This chain connects TRBV6-5 to TRBJ2-7; 10 bases fit TRBD2. The CDR3 is 14 residues long. The germline V gene has CDR1 MNHEY and CDR2 SVGAGI. V trimming: 2 bases; J trimming: 2 bases; junction bases outside the gene matches: 0.

The chain links TRBV19 to TRBJ1-1, with TRBD1 as a possible D gene (5 bases). The V end lost 7 bases, the J end lost 8 bases, and 14 bases lay between the germline ends. Germline lookup yields CDR1 LNHDA and CDR2 SQIVND (reference sequence). The CDR3 has 12 residues. The CDR3 nucleotides are TGTGCCAGTACGATCGGGGGGTCGGAAGCTTTCTTT. It codes for CASTIGGSEAFF.

The V gene is TRBV19, the J gene TRBJ1-6; D call uncertain. The V and J ends lost 5 bases and 0 bases respectively, with 11 bases between them. This CDR3 is built from 16 residues. Germline-derived CDR1 and CDR2 are LNHDA and SQIVND (reference sequence). In DNA form, the CDR3 reads TGTGCCAGTAGTGCCATCCCGAGCTCCTATAATTCACCCCTCCACTTT. Its translation: CASSAIPSSYNSPLHF.

The chain couples TRBV6-5 to TRBJ1-1; 7 nucleotides line up with TRBD1. Germline V gene sequence: CDR1 MNHEY, CDR2 SVGAGI. This CDR3 spans 15 amino acids. Trimming cost V 6 bases and J 2 bases; bases outside gene matches: 9. The DNA of the CDR3 is TGTGCCAGCAGAGTCCTGACAGGGATCAACACTGAAGCTTTCTTT. Translation gives CASRVLTGINTEAFF.

The chain has TRBV6-1 and TRBJ2-7; D not certain. There are 15 residues in the CDR3. The germline V gene encodes CDR1 MNHNS and CDR2 SASEGT. V dropped 3 bases and J dropped 0 bases, with 12 bases sitting between them. CDR3 in DNA: TGTGCCAGCAGTGAGAGAGGCGACGGCTCCTACGAGCAGTACTTC. Its translation: CASSERGDGSYEQYF.

The V and J genes are TRBV7-6 and TRBJ2-1, with TRBD2 matching 12 bases. The CDR3 sequence is 19 residues long. CDR1 and CDR2 from the germline V gene are SGHVS and FNYEAQ. J gave up 5 bases and V 1 base, and 12 bases lay outside the gene matches. CDR3 sequence reads: CASSLGASGGAVFHNEQFF. CDR3 coding DNA: TGTGCCAGCAGCTTAGGTGCTAGCGGGGGGGCTGTATTCCACAATGAGCAGTTCTTC.

The V gene is TRBV15, the J gene TRBJ2-1; D gene ambiguous. The CDR3 sequence is 13 residues long. Germline CDR1 is LNHNV and CDR2 is YYDKDF (reference sequence). V was cut by 0 bases and J by 8 bases, with 8 bases left in between. CDR3: CATSRDKTDEQFF. The CDR3 coding sequence is TGTGCCACCAGCAGAGATAAAACGGATGAGCAGTTCTTC.

This clone was counted between two and nine times. V and J are TRBV19 and TRBJ1-6; possible D gene TRBD1, 5 bases. CDR3 size: 14 residues. Trimming took off 6 bases at V and 10 bases at J, with 16 bases between the two ends. Germline-derived CDR1 and CDR2 are LNHDA and SQIVND (reference sequence). CDR3 sequence (DNA): TGTGCCAGTAGCCCAGGGCAGGGCAGATCACCCCTCCACTTT. Translating it yields CASSPGQGRSPLHF.

This clone qualifies as medium-sized (0.01 to 0.1%). V gene TRBV9 combines with J gene TRBJ2-7; 9 bases are shared with TRBD2. Germline CDR1 SGDLS, CDR2 YYNGEE. The J segment lost 3 bases and the V segment lost 3 bases, leaving 10 bases of the junction unmatched. The CDR3 is 16 amino acids. The CDR3 sequence is CASSAPLAGGSYEQYF. The CDR3 DNA follows: TGTGCCAGCAGCGCCCCGCTGGCGGGAGGGAGCTACGAGCAGTACTTC. Drawing the rest from reference TRBV9 and TRBJ2-7, the complete variable domain is DSGVTQTPKHLITATGQRVTLRCSPRSGDLSVYWYQQSLDQGLQFLIQYYNGEERAKGNILERFSAQQFPDLHSELNLSSLELGDSALYFCASSAPLAGGSYEQYFGPGTRLTVT.

V and J are TRBV5-5 and TRBJ2-5; 11 bases map to TRBD2. Germline CDR1 SGHKS, CDR2 YYEKEE (reference sequence). V lost 0 bases and J lost 4; bases outside the gene matches: 8. This CDR3 is built from 17 residues. The CDR3 DNA is TGTGCCAGCAGCTTGGAACTAGCGGGAGTAAGGGGAGAGACCCAGTACTTC. It is translated as CASSLELAGVRGETQYF.

V gene TRBV9 combines with J gene TRBJ1-1; D is ambiguous. The CDR3 runs 11 residues. V lost 4 bases and J lost 3, with 4 bases in between. Germline CDR1 is SGDLS and CDR2 is YYNGEE. The CDR3 DNA reads TGTGCCAGCAGCTCAGACACTGAAGCTTTCTTT. Translated: CASSSDTEAFF.

This chain joins TRBV4-1 and TRBJ1-1, with a possible D match to TRBD1 (5 bases). Trimming cost V 4 bases and J 3 bases, with 21 bases left between them. This CDR3 contains 17 residues. Germline V gene sequence: CDR1 MGHRA, CDR2 YSYEKL. This CDR3 reads CASSLGKTEQEDTEAFF. CDR3 coding DNA: TGCGCCAGCAGCCTAGGGAAGACAGAGCAGGAAGACACTGAAGCTTTCTTT.

This clone has only a few counts. This rearrangement joins TRBV27 to TRBJ2-7; 10 positions match TRBD1. This CDR3 comprises 16 residues. Trimming took 7 bases from V and 4 from J; bases not matched to a gene: 13. Germline V gene data show CDR1 as MNHEY and CDR2 as SMNVEV (reference sequence). This CDR3 is CASTTAGTGAPYEQYF. In DNA form, the CDR3 reads TGTGCCAGCACCACCGCCGGGACAGGGGCCCCTTACGAGCAGTACTTC.

The chain links TRBV13 to TRBJ1-2; unclear D gene. Looked up from germline, CDR1 is PRHDT and CDR2 is FYEKMQ (reference sequence). The CDR3 has 11 residues. V was cut by 4 bases and J by 13 bases, with 13 bases left in between. Here the CDR3 reads CASSSDRESTF. Here the CDR3 DNA reads TGTGCCAGCAGCTCCGATAGGGAGTCCACCTTC.

The V and J genes are TRBV16 and TRBJ1-5, with 8 bases matching TRBD1. Germline V gives CDR1 KGHSY, CDR2 FQNENV. This CDR3 contains 15 residues. V was pared by 2 bases and J by 6 bases, with 6 bases of the junction left unmatched. CDR3 DNA: TGTGCCAGCAGCCAACAGGGGGCGCTCGGTCAGCCCCAGCATTTT. Encoded protein: CASSQQGALGQPQHF.

This clone was observed a single time. The chain employs TRBV4-3 and TRBJ1-1; D perhaps matches TRBD1 (5 bases). Germline V gives CDR1 LGHNA, CDR2 YSLEER. The CDR3 has 15 amino acids. The ends were cut back, 0 bases at V and 1 base at J, with 9 bases in the middle. The CDR3 loop reads CASSQDMTANTEAFF. The CDR3 coding sequence is TGCGCCAGCAGCCAAGATATGACAGCGAACACTGAAGCTTTCTTT.

The chain recombines TRBV5-5 with TRBJ2-1, with a weak D call TRBD2 (6 bases). V dropped 3 bases and J dropped 3 bases, with 13 bases sitting between them. From germline, CDR1 is SGHKS and CDR2 YYEKEE (reference sequence). The CDR3 is 15 residues long. The CDR3 DNA reads as TGTGCCAGCAGCTCGGACCTCGGGGGCTACAATGAGCAGTTCTTC. It translates to CASSSDLGGYNEQFF.

This sequence joins TRBV7-9 and TRBJ2-7, with D perhaps TRBD2 (6 bases). Per germline, CDR1 SEHNR and CDR2 FQNEAQ (reference sequence). V lost 4 bases and J 2 bases, leaving 15 bases between the germline ends. The length of the CDR3 is 15 residues. CDR3 amino acids: CASSSERVKPYEQYF. DNA for the CDR3: TGTGCCAGCAGCTCCGAGCGGGTCAAACCCTACGAGCAGTACTTC.